The present entry profiles one T cell receptor (beta chain) with its context. What it binds is unknown. Measured with immunoSEQ multiplex PCR; TCRdb has only the in-frame clones, and not every one. The sample holds 100,000 to 150,000 clones, roughly 90% seen once. Trimming removed 0 bases at V and 8 bases at J, with 15 bases between. Germline CDR1 is SGHRS and CDR2 is YFSETQ. CDR3 length: 15 amino acids. The data are from a study of PD-1 blockade in mismatch repair-deficient tumors. PCR or immunohistochemistry showed mismatch repair deficiency in every enrolled patient. TCRs were sequenced from a few patients responding to pembrolizumab. Study conclusions and caveats: Tumor-resident clones, often undetectable pretreatment in blood, expanded then contracted after pembrolizumab.

Material: peripheral blood, obtained roughly 67 weeks after starting pembrolizumab. V usage is TRBV5-1 and J usage is TRBJ2-1; D may correspond to TRBD1 or TRBD2 (5 bases each). The sequence came from an adult with mismatch repair-deficient cancer. The CDR3 spells CASSLGRGTSDEQFF. Written as DNA, the CDR3 is TGCGCCAGCAGCTTGGGAAGAGGGACCTCGGATGAGCAGTTCTTC.